This TCR beta chain was retrieved from a study of cytomegalovirus exposure and HLA in healthy donors. This CDR3 is built from 16 residues. Germline CDR1 reads SGHAT; CDR2 reads FQNNGV. Primers: 60 Vbeta forward and 13 Jbeta reverse. The assay was immunoSEQ multiplex PCR, and TCRdb's table has in-frame clones only and misses some. This listing includes tens of thousands of clones. As for this clone: Its specificity is unknown. A junction end diverges from the germline sequence, so it may reflect a read error.

General study points: Previous analysis showed most TCR beta V segments were productive about 87% or about 30% of the time.

Sequences were obtained from PBMCs. This TCR came from a woman aged 45 to 65 in good health and CMV-seropositive. The rearrangement links TRBV11-2 to TRBJ2-1; D perhaps matches TRBD2 (5 bases). The CDR3 sequence is CASSLDLRASDNEQFF. CDR3 nucleotide sequence: TGTGCCAGCAGCTTAGACTTGCGGGCCTCCGACAATGAGCAGTTCTTC.